The 2 T cell receptor beta chains presented below share a single source sample, sequenced in a study of cytomegalovirus exposure and HLA in healthy donors (dated by TCRdb to about 2017). Preparation of the library involved the immunoSEQ multiplex PCR assay. A mixture of 60 forward primers for TCR Vbeta segments and 13 reverse primers for TCR Jbeta segments was used in the multiplex PCR. TCRdb obtained this table from immuneACCESS and retained in-frame rearrangements with V and J assigned. These tables miss some clones; where compared with another copy, unresolved V genes account for less than half of the shortfall, and the remainder is unexplained. For this sample there are 150,000 to 200,000 clones; 84% appear just once. Together, the top ten hold 0.95% to 1.3% of the sample. The specimen was PBMCs. The receptors here all came from a man between 25 and 39 years old in good health and CMV-seronegative.

The chain uses TRBV2 and TRBJ1-1; TRBD1 might be the D (6 bases). V gave up 8 bases and J gave up 0 bases, with 10 bases separating them. Germline CDR1 and CDR2: SNHLY and FYNNEI. The CDR3 extends over 13 amino acids. The CDR3 DNA sequence: TGTGCCAGCCACAGGGACATGAACACTGAAGCTTTCTTT. Amino acid sequence: CASHRDMNTEAFF.

The count of this clone is one. The rearrangement links TRBV29-1 to TRBJ1-1; 7 bases line up with TRBD1. The ends lost 4 bases at V and 0 bases at J; junction bases unmatched: 14. The CDR3 covers 17 residues. Germline V gene sequence: CDR1 SQVTM, CDR2 ANQGSEA. The CDR3 coding sequence is TGCAGCGTTGGGCCGTCCCGTCAGGGACAGATGAACACTGAAGCTTTCTTT. The encoded protein is CSVGPSRQGQMNTEAFF.